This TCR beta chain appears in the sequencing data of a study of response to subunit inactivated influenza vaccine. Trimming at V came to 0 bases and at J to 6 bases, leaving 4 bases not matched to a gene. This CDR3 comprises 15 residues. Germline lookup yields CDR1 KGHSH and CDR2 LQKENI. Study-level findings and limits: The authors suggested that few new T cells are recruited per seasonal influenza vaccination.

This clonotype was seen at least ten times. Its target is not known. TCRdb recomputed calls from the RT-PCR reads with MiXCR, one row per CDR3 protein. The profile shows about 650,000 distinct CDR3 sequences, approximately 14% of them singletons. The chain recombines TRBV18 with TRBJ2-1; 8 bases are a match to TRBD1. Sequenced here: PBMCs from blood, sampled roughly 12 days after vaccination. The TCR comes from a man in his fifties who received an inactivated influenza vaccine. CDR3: CASSPPEDRVNEQFF. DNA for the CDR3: TGTGCCAGCTCACCACCGGAGGACAGGGTCAATGAGCAGTTCTTC.